This T cell receptor beta chain appears in the sequencing data of a study of T cells after posttransplantation cyclophosphamide. A marrow graft followed busulfan-fludarabine conditioning, with cyclophosphamide on days +3 and +4. The table came from immunoSEQ multiplex PCR; TCRdb's copy has only in-frame clones and leaves some out. The data hold fewer than 12,000 clones, with around 86% observed a single time. The specimen comprised CD4+ T cells sorted from PBMCs, sampled after allogeneic stem cell transplant with posttransplant cyclophosphamide. This TCR derives from a male patient in his thirties who received an allogeneic stem cell transplant from a related donor, was CMV-positive, and had acute GVHD only. Some T cells may be provided by the graft donor.

CDR3 sequence (DNA): TGCGCCAGCAGCTTGTTACAGGGGGGGGAGACCCAGTACTTC. Its translation: CASSLLQGGETQYF. The J gene is TRBJ2-5, the V gene TRBV5-1, with D possibly TRBD1 on 8 matching bases. The CDR3 has 14 amino acids. With 1 base removed from V and 5 bases from J, the gap between germline ends came to 12 bases. The germline gives CDR1 SGHRS, CDR2 YFSETQ.